This is a list of T cell receptor beta chains from one sample in a study of T cells in Graves' hyperthyroidism and ophthalmopathy. MiXCR, run by TCRdb on the multiplex PCR reads, gives a single entry per CDR3 protein. The sample has roughly 580,000 distinct CDR3 sequences; about 45% are singletons. The sample consisted of peripheral blood or thyroid tissue (not recorded which). The receptors originated from a woman aged 18-29 years with Graves' hyperthyroidism. Each CDR3 is given with its conserved first and last residue. Rows may omit the clone size; those that give it use once, few, many or a size class.

abundance	v_gene	CDR3aa
NA	TRBV2	CASSDYWDRGSYEQYF
NA	TRBV5-1	CASSSDLLSGNTIYF
few	TRBV7-2	CASSYGSSGIYEQYF
NA	TRBV29-1	CSVEVWDRGREGQPQHF
NA	TRBV19	CASNKQMSSALHF
NA	TRBV7-9	CASREGDRARTEAFF
NA	TRBV12-3/TRBV12-4	CASSFFGAFGQPQHF
few	TRBV20-1	CSAILGDAYEQYF
many	TRBV10-2	CASSVDLQPQHF
many	TRBV10-3	CAISESRAGQETQYF
many	TRBV14	CASSQGGGRGYTF
few	TRBV12-3/TRBV12-4	CASSHRQGSYEQYF
NA	TRBV29-1	CSVATGEGNVLTF